The T cell receptor beta chain described here comes from a study of blood T cell repertoires in COVID-19. The ends were cut back, 2 bases at V and 3 bases at J, with 16 bases in the middle. Germline V gene lookup returns CDR1 SGHVS and CDR2 FQNEAQ. CDR3 length equals 16 residues. Assay used: immunoSEQ multiplex PCR; TCRdb lists only in-frame clones, some missing. Among about 21,000 clones listed, roughly 81% were seen once. The sequencing sample was made of peripheral blood. The chain couples TRBV7-8 to TRBJ1-1, with D possibly matching TRBD1 (5 bases). The TCR sequence derives from a human donor with active COVID-19. The donor label of this sample is uncertain. Here the CDR3 reads CASSLTATADDTEAFF. The CDR3 bases are TGTGCCAGCAGCTTAACGGCGACAGCCGACGACACTGAAGCTTTCTTT.